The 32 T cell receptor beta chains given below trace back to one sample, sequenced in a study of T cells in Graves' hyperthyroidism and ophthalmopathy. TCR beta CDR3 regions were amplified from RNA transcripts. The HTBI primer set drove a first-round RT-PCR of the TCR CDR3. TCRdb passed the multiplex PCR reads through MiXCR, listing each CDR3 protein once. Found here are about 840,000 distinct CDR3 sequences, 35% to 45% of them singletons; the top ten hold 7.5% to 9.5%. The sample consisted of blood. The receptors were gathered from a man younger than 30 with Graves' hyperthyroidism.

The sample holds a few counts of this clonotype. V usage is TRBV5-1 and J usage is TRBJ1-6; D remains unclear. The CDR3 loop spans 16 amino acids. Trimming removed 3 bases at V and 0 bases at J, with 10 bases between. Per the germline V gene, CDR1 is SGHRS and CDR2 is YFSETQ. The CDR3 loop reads CASSSDGSSYNSPLHF. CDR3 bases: TGCGCCAGCAGCTCGGACGGCAGCTCCTATAATTCACCCCTCCACTTT.

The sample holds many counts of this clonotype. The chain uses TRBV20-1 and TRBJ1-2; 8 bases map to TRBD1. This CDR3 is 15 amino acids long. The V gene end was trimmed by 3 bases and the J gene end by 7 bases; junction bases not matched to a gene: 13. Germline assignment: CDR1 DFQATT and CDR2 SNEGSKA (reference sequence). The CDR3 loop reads CSARLGAGGFGGYTF. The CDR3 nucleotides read TGCAGTGCTAGGTTAGGGGCAGGGGGCTTCGGTGGCTACACCTTC.

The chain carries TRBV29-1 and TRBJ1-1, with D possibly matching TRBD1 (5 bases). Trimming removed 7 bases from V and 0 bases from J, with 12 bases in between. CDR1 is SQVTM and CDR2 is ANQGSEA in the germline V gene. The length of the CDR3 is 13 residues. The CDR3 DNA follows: TGCAGCGGCGGCGAGGACATGAACACTGAAGCTTTCTTT. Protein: CSGGEDMNTEAFF. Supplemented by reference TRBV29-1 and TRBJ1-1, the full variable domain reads SAVISQKPSRDICQRGTSLTIQCQVDSQVTMMFWYRQQPGQSLTLIATANQGSEATYESGFVIDKFPISRPNLTFSTLTVSNMSPEDSSIYLCSGGEDMNTEAFFGQGTRLTVV.

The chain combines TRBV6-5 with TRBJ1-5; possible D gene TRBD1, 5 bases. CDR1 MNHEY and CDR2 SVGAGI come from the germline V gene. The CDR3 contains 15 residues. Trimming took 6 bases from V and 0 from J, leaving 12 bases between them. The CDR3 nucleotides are TGTGCCAGCAGACACGGGACGGCTAGCAATCAGCCCCAGCATTTT. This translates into CASRHGTASNQPQHF.

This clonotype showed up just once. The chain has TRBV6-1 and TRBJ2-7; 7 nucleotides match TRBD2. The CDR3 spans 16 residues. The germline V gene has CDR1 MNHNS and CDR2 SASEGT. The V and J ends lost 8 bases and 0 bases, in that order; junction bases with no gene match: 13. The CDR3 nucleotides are TGTGCCAGCGATCTTACTAGCGCTCGGAGCTCCTACGAGCAGTACTTC. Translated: CASDLTSARSSYEQYF.

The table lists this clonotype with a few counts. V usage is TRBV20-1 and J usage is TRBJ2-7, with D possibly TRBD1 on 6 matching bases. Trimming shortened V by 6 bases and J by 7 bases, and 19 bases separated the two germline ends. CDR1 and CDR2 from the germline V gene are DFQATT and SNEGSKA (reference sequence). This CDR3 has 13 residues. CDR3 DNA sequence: TGCAGTGCACTAAATGGACAGCCGACGGAGCAGTACTTC. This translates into CSALNGQPTEQYF.

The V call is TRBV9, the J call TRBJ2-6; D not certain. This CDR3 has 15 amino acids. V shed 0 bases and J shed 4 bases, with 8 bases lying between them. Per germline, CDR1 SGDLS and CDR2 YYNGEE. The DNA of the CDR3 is TGTGCCAGCAGCGTAGCTGGGTACGGGGCCAACGTCCTGACTTTC. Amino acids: CASSVAGYGANVLTF.

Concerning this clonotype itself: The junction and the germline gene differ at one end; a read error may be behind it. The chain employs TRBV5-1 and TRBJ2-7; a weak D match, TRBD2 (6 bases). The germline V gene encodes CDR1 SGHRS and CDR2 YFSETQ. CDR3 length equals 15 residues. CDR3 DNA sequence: TGTGCCAGCAGCCCACCGGGGAGGCCGTCCTACGAGCAGTACTTC. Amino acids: CASSPPGRPSYEQYF.

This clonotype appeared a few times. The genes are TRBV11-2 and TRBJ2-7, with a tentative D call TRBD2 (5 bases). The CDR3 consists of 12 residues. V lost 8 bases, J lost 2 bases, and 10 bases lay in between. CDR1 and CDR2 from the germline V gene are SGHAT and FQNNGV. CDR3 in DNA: TGTGCCAGCGAGGGTAGGCCCTACGAGCAGTACTTC. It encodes CASEGRPYEQYF.

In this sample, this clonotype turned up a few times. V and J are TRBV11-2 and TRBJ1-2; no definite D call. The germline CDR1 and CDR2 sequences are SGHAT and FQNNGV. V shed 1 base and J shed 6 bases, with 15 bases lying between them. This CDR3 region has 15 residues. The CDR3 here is CASSLVATKRHGYTF. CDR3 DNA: TGTGCCAGCAGCTTAGTTGCCACAAAAAGGCATGGCTACACCTTC. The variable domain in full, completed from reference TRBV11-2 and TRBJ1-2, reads EAGVAQSPRYKIIEKRQSVAFWCNPISGHATLYWYQQILGQGPKLLIQFQNNGVVDDSQLPKDRFSAERLKGVDSTLKIQPAKLEDSAVYLCASSLVATKRHGYTFGSGTRLTVV.

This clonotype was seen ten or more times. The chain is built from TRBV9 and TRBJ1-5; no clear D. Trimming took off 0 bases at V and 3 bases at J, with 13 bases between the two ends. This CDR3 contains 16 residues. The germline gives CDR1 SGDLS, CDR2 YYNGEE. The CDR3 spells CASSVVRAVANQPQHF. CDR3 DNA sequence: TGTGCCAGCAGCGTAGTGCGTGCAGTAGCCAATCAGCCCCAGCATTTT.

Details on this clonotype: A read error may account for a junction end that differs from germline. The CDR3 nucleotides read TGTACCAGTAGTATGGGAGGTACACCCCTCCACTTT. Residues: CTSSMGGTPLHF. The rearrangement uses TRBV19 and TRBJ1-6; no clear D gene. CDR3 length: 12 residues. Germline loops: CDR1 LNHDA, CDR2 SQIVND (reference sequence).

The DNA of the CDR3 is TGCGCCAGCAGCGGGGGGACAGGGAGAAACACTGAAGCTTTCTTT. Translation: CASSGGTGRNTEAFF. The V and J genes are TRBV5-1 and TRBJ1-1, with TRBD1 matching 9 bases. V was pared by 4 bases and J by 2 bases, with 6 bases of the junction left unmatched. From germline, CDR1 is SGHRS and CDR2 YFSETQ. The CDR3 is 15 residues long.

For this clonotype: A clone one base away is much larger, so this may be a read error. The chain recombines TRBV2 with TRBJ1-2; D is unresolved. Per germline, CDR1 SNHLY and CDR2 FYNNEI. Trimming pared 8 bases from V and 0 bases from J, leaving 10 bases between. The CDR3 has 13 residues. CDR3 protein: CASLGPANYGYTF. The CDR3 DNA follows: TGTGCCAGCCTCGGACCAGCTAACTATGGCTACACCTTC. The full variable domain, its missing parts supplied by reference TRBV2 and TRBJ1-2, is EPEVTQTPSHQVTQMGQEVILRCVPISNHLYFYWYRQILGQKVEFLVSFYNNEISEKSEIFDDQFSVERPDGSNFTLKIRSTKLEDSAMYFCASLGPANYGYTFGSGTRLTVV.

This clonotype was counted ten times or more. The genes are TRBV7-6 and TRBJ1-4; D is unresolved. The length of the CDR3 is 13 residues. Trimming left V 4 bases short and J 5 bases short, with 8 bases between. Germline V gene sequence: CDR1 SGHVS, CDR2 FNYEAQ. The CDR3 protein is CASSSSENEKLFF. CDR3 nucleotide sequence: TGTGCCAGCAGCTCCAGCGAGAATGAAAAACTGTTTTTT.

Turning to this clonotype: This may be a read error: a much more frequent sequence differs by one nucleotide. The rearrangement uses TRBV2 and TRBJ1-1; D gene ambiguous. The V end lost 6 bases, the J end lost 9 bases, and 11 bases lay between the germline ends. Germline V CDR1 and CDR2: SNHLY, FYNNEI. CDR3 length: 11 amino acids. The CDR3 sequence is CASSITPKAFF. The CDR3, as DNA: TGTGCCAGCAGCATTACTCCTAAAGCTTTCTTT.

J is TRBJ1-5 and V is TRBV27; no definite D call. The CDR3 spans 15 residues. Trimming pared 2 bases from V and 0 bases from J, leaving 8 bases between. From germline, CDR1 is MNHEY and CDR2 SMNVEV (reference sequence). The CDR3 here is CASSLVQNSNQPQHF. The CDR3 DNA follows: TGTGCCAGCAGTTTAGTTCAGAATAGCAATCAGCCCCAGCATTTT.

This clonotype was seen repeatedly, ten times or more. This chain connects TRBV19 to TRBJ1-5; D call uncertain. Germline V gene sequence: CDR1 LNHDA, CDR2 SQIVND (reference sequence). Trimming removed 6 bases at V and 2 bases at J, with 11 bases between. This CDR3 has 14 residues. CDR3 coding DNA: TGTGCCAGTAGCGGACCGCAAGGCAATCAGCCCCAGCATTTT. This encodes CASSGPQGNQPQHF.

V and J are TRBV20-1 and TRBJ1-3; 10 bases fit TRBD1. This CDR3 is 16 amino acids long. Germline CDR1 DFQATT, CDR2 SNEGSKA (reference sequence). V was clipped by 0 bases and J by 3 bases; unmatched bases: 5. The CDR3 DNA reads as TGCAGTGCTAGAGATCCTAGGGACAGGGGTGGAAACACCATATATTTT. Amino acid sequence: CSARDPRDRGGNTIYF.

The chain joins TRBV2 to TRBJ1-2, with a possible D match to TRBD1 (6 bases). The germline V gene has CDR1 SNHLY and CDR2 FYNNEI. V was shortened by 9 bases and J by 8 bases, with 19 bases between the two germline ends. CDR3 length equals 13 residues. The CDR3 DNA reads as TGTGCCAGAGATAAACAGGGTCAAGGAGGCTACACCTTC. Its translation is CARDKQGQGGYTF.

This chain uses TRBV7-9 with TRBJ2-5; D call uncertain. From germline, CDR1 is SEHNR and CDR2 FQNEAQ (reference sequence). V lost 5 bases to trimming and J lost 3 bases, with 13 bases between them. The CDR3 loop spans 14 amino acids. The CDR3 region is CASSVDLAEETQYF. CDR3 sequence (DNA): TGTGCCAGCAGCGTTGATCTGGCAGAAGAGACCCAGTACTTC. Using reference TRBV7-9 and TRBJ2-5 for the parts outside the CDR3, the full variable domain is DTGVSQNPRHKITKRGQNVTFRCDPISEHNRLYWYRQTLGQGPEFLTYFQNEAQLEKSRLLSDRFSAERPKGSFSTLEIQRTEQGDSAMYLCASSVDLAEETQYFGPGTRLLVL.

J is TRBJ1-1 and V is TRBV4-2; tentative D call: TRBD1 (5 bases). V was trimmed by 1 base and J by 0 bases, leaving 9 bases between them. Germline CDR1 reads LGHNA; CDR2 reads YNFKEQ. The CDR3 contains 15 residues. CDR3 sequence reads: CASSQAEQVNTEAFF. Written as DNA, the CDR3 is TGTGCCAGCAGCCAAGCCGAACAGGTGAACACTGAAGCTTTCTTT.

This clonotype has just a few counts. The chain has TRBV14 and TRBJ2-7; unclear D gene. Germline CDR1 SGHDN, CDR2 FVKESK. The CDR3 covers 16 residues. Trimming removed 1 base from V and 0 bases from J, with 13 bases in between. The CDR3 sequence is CASSQGSGIRSYEQYF. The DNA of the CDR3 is TGTGCCAGCAGCCAAGGCTCCGGCATTCGCTCCTACGAGCAGTACTTC.

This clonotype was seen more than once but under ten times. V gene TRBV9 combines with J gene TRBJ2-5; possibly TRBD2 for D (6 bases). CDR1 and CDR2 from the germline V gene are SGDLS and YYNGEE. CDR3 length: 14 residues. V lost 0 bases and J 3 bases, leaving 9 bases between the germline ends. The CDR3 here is CASSVAGVEETQYF. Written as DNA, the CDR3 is TGTGCCAGCAGCGTAGCGGGAGTAGAAGAGACCCAGTACTTC.

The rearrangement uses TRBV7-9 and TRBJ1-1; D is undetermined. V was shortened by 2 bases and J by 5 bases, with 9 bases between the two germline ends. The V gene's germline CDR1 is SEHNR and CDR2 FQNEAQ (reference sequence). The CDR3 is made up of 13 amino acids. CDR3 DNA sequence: TGTGCCAGCAGCTTAATGAAGGAAACTGAAGCTTTCTTT. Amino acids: CASSLMKETEAFF.

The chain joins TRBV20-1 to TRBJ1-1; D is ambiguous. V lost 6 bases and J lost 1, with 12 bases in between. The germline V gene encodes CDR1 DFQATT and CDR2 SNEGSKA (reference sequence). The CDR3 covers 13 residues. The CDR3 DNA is TGCAGTGCCTTTAGAAACGGGAACACTGAAGCTTTCTTT. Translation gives CSAFRNGNTEAFF.

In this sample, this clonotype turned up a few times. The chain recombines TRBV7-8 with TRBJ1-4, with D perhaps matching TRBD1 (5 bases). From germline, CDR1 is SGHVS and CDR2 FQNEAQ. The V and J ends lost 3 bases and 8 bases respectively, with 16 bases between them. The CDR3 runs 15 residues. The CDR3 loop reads CASSFQGTAREKLFF. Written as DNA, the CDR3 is TGTGCCAGCAGCTTCCAAGGGACGGCCCGGGAAAAACTGTTTTTT. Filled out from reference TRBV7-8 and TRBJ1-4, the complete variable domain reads GAGVSQSPRYKVAKRGQDVALRCDPISGHVSLFWYQQALGQGPEFLTYFQNEAQLDKSGLPSDRFFAERPEGSVSTLKIQRTQQEDSAVYLCASSFQGTAREKLFFGSGTQLSVL.

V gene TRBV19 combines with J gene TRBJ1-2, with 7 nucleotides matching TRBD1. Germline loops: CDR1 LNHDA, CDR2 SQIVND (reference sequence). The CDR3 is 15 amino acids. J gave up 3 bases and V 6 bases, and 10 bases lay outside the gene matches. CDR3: CASRETGLGDYGYTF. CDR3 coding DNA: TGTGCCAGTAGAGAGACAGGGTTGGGCGACTATGGCTACACCTTC.

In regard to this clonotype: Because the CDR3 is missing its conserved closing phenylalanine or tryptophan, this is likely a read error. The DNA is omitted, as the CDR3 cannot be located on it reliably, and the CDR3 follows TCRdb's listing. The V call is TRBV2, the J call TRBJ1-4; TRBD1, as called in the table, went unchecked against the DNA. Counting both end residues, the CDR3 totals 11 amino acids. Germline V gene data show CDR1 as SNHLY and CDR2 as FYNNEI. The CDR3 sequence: CASKGFMAPAA.

DNA of the CDR3: TGTGCCAGCAGTACACAGGGTCCCCCTCAGCCCCAGCATTTT. Protein: CASSTQGPPQPQHF. The chain couples TRBV2 to TRBJ1-5, with D perhaps TRBD1 (6 bases). The CDR3 runs to 14 residues. V lost 5 bases to trimming and J lost 6 bases, with 14 bases between them. Per germline, CDR1 SNHLY and CDR2 FYNNEI.

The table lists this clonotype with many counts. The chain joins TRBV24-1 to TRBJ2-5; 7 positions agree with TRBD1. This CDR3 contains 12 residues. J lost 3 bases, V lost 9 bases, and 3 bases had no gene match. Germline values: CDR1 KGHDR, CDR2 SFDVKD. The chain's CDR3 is CATGQEEETQYF. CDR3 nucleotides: TGTGCCACCGGACAGGAGGAAGAGACCCAGTACTTC.

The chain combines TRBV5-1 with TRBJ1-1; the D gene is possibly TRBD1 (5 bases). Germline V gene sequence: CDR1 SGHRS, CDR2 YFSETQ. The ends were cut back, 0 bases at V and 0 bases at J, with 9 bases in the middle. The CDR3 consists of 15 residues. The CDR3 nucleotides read TGCGCCAGCAGCTTGGGGGGACCTATGAACACTGAAGCTTTCTTT. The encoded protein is CASSLGGPMNTEAFF. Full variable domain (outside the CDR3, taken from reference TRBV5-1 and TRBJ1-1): KAGVTQTPRYLIKTRGQQVTLSCSPISGHRSVSWYQQTPGQGLQFLFEYFSETQRNKGNFPGRFSGRQFSNSRSEMNVSTLELGDSALYLCASSLGGPMNTEAFFGQGTRLTVV.